These 15 T cell receptor beta chains were sequenced from one sample in a study of T cell repertoires in cytomegalovirus infection. What these receptors recognize is not known. TCRdb re-derived calls from the reads in MiXCR, one entry per CDR3 protein. The sample shows approximately 910,000 distinct CDR3 sequences, around 32% of them seen only once. The specimen comprised cultured CD8+ T cells from PBMCs, sampled from culture after CMV antigen stimulation. These receptors originate from a human donor in good health (CMV status not recorded). Some clones in this sample may be carry-over from other donors' samples.

This clonotype was picked up many times. The V gene is TRBV7-9, the J gene TRBJ2-3; D remains unclear. Germline loops: CDR1 SEHNR, CDR2 FQNEAQ (reference sequence). The ends were cut back, 4 bases at V and 4 bases at J, with 12 bases in the middle. The CDR3 is 14 amino acids. CDR3: CASSSRVRADTQYF. CDR3 in DNA: TGTGCCAGCAGCTCCCGTGTAAGGGCAGATACGCAGTATTTT.

The chain uses TRBV27 and TRBJ1-5; possibly TRBD1 for D (6 bases). Deletions cut 6 bases from V and 3 bases from J, with 12 bases between. Per the germline V gene, CDR1 is MNHEY and CDR2 is SMNVEV (reference sequence). This CDR3 spans 14 amino acids. As DNA, the CDR3 is TGTGCCAGCAGGGATCAGGGGACCAATCAGCCCCAGCATTTT. As protein: CASRDQGTNQPQHF.

The chain is built from TRBV24-1 and TRBJ2-3, with 10 nucleotides matching TRBD2. V gave up 3 bases and J gave up 4 bases; unmatched junction bases: 9. The CDR3 length is 17 residues. Germline CDR1 and CDR2: KGHDR and SFDVKD. CDR3 bases: TGTGCCACCAGTGATACTTCTAGCGGGGGACTGTCAGATACGCAGTATTTT. Protein sequence: CATSDTSSGGLSDTQYF.

This clonotype was recorded at least ten times. V usage is TRBV7-2 and J usage is TRBJ2-7, with D possibly being TRBD1 (6 bases). Trimming took 4 bases from V and 5 from J, leaving 18 bases between them. The CDR3 totals 15 residues. The germline gives CDR1 SGHTA, CDR2 FQGNSA. CDR3 bases: TGTGCCAGCAGCTCCCGGGACATTCTCCTCGACGAGCAGTACTTC. Its protein is CASSSRDILLDEQYF.

The CDR3 sequence is CASLAGTGCNEQFF. CDR3 sequence (DNA): TGTGCCAGCCTGGCCGGGACAGGCTGCAATGAGCAGTTCTTC. The chain uses TRBV7-4 and TRBJ2-1; 8 bases align to TRBD1. This CDR3 comprises 14 residues. The J segment lost 6 bases and the V segment lost 8 bases, leaving 9 bases of the junction unmatched. Germline-derived CDR1 and CDR2 are SGHVT and SQSDAQ.

This clonotype was recorded a few times. This chain uses TRBV7-8 with TRBJ2-6; either TRBD1 or TRBD2 may fit D (5 bases each). Germline V gives CDR1 SGHVS, CDR2 FQNEAQ. The CDR3 extends over 15 amino acids. The V end lost 6 bases, the J end lost 2 bases, and 11 bases lay between the germline ends. The chain's CDR3 is CASRYGAPGANVLTF. For the CDR3, the DNA is TGTGCCAGCAGATACGGGGCGCCTGGGGCCAACGTCCTGACTTTC. Full variable domain (missing parts from reference TRBV7-8 and TRBJ2-6): GAGVSQSPRYKVAKRGQDVALRCDPISGHVSLFWYQQALGQGPEFLTYFQNEAQLDKSGLPSDRFFAERPEGSVSTLKIQRTQQEDSAVYLCASRYGAPGANVLTFGAGSRLTVL.

In its sample, this clonotype was seen a few times. The V call is TRBV4-3, the J call TRBJ2-1; 8 bases are shared with TRBD1. Looked up from germline, CDR1 is LGHNA and CDR2 is YSLEER. Trimming cost V 0 bases and J 2 bases; bases outside gene matches: 15. This CDR3 region has 20 residues. CDR3: CASSQDPLLTGQGTYNEQFF. In nucleotides, the CDR3 is TGCGCCAGCAGCCAAGATCCTTTACTTACTGGACAGGGAACCTACAATGAGCAGTTCTTC.

In regard to this clonotype: Relative to the germline gene, one junction end is altered; a read error may explain this. The chain is built from TRBV27 and TRBJ2-1; a possible D gene is TRBD2 (5 bases). This CDR3 comprises 14 residues. Looked up from germline, CDR1 is MNHEY and CDR2 is SMNVEV (reference sequence). CDR3 nucleotide sequence: TGTGCCAACAGTTCGACCGGGACCTACAATGAGCAGTTCTTC. It is translated as CANSSTGTYNEQFF.

J is TRBJ1-4 and V is TRBV6-5; D remains ambiguous. Trimming stripped 3 bases from V and 9 bases from J, with 14 bases between. The germline CDR1 and CDR2 sequences are MNHEY and SVGAGI. The CDR3 consists of 14 residues. The CDR3 sequence: CASSYRGSAQKLFF. The CDR3 DNA reads TGTGCCAGCAGTTATCGAGGCTCCGCGCAAAAACTGTTTTTT.

The chain is built from TRBV5-6 and TRBJ1-2; the D is unclear. CDR1 is SGHDT and CDR2 is YYEEEE in the germline V gene. V lost 2 bases, J lost 6 bases, and 11 bases lay in between. The CDR3 loop spans 13 amino acids. The CDR3 sequence: CASSFSGVNGYTF. The DNA for the CDR3 is TGTGCCAGCAGCTTTTCCGGGGTGAATGGCTACACCTTC. The variable domain in full, completed from reference TRBV5-6 and TRBJ1-2, reads DAGVTQSPTHLIKTRGQQVTLRCSPKSGHDTVSWYQQALGQGPQFIFQYYEEEERQRGNFPDRFSGHQFPNYSSELNVNALLLGDSALYLCASSFSGVNGYTFGSGTRLTVV.

The V gene is TRBV10-3, the J gene TRBJ2-1, with a tentative D call TRBD2 (7 bases). The CDR3 loop spans 15 amino acids. The ends were cut back, 6 bases at V and 6 bases at J, with 18 bases in the middle. The germline gives CDR1 ENHRY, CDR2 SYGVKD. This CDR3 reads CAISEGGRSANEQFF. CDR3 bases: TGTGCCATCAGCGAGGGGGGGAGGTCGGCCAATGAGCAGTTCTTC.

This clonotype was counted ten times or more. The genes are TRBV6-1 and TRBJ2-7; weak D call: TRBD1 (5 bases). The germline V gene encodes CDR1 MNHNS and CDR2 SASEGT. Trimming took off 6 bases at V and 2 bases at J, with 17 bases between the two ends. This CDR3 has 15 residues. The CDR3 region has the DNA TGTGCCAGCAGCCCACAAGGTGCAGGGCCCTACGAGCAGTACTTC. Encoded protein: CASSPQGAGPYEQYF.

This clonotype turned up a few times. The chain's CDR3 is CASSYSARADSPLHF. CDR3 sequence (DNA): TGTGCCAGCAGTTACTCGGCGCGGGCTGATTCACCCCTCCACTTT. V is TRBV6-5 and J is TRBJ1-6, with D unresolved. Germline CDR1 MNHEY, CDR2 SVGAGI. The CDR3 is 15 residues long. Trimming cost V 0 bases and J 8 bases, with 11 bases left between them.

The chain combines TRBV7-6 with TRBJ1-2, with D tentatively TRBD1 (5 bases). CDR1 SGHVS and CDR2 FNYEAQ come from the germline V gene. This CDR3 comprises 11 residues. V dropped 5 bases and J dropped 13 bases, with 14 bases sitting between them. CDR3 sequence reads: CASSPGPPATF. In nucleotides, the CDR3 is TGTGCCAGCAGCCCGGGGCCCCCAGCCACCTTC.

This clonotype was counted at least ten times. The chain recombines TRBV4-1 with TRBJ2-1; D is possibly TRBD2 (5 bases). Deletions cut 4 bases from V and 0 bases from J, with 10 bases between. The CDR3 has 15 residues. CDR1 and CDR2 (germline): MGHRA, YSYEKL. CDR3 in DNA: TGCGCCAGCAGCCCCCGGGAAAGCTCCTACAATGAGCAGTTCTTC. It is translated as CASSPRESSYNEQFF.